This T cell receptor (beta chain) emerged from a study of Graves' ophthalmopathy and Graves' hyperthyroidism. RNA transcripts were the source from which TCR beta CDR3 regions were amplified. A first-round RT-PCR used HTBI primers, followed by a second-round multiplex PCR. TCRdb fed the multiplex PCR reads into MiXCR, producing one record per CDR3 protein. The sample holds about 740,000 distinct CDR3 sequences; roughly 40% are singletons and the top ten take roughly 46%. Whole-study results and caveats: The model forecast ophthalmopathy progression, reaching roughly 64% sensitivity and roughly 72% specificity.

To note about this clonotype: Its specificity is not known. The junction shows a germline mismatch at one end, possibly a read error.

The sequencing input was peripheral blood. The clonotype comes from an adult man with Graves' ophthalmopathy.

The CDR3 reads CASSEAPGRDGGDGYTF. The DNA for the CDR3 is TGTGCCAGCAGTGAAGCGCCCGGACGGGATGGAGGGGATGGCTACACCTTC. The rearrangement joins TRBV10-2 to TRBJ1-2; maybe TRBD1 (5 bases). In germline, CDR1 is WSHSY, CDR2 SAAADI. The CDR3 sequence is 17 residues long.